This is a list of T cell receptor beta chains from one sample in a study of shared clonotypes between healthy human individuals. Here immunoSEQ multiplex PCR was the method, and the copy in TCRdb shows in-frame clones only, minus some. Of some 900,000 clones listed, approximately 80% were seen once; the top ten hold roughly 1.5%. Sequencing was performed on memory CD4+ T cells sorted from blood. These TCRs come from a man aged 18 to 30 in good health. Each CDR3 is given with its conserved first and last residue. Each record gives: J gene, clone size, D gene, V gene, CDR3 protein, CDR3 DNA. D genes are given only for firm matches. The size entry is marked missing in some rows and otherwise reads once, few, many or a size class.

TRBJ2-2 | - | - | TRBV6-5 | CASSYSGVNTGELFF | TGTGCCAGCAGTTACTCGGGGGTGAACACCGGGGAGCTGTTTTTT
TRBJ2-5 | - | - | TRBV6-1 | CASSKVGVQETQYF | TGTGCCAGCTCCAAAGTCGGTGTCCAAGAGACCCAGTACTTC
TRBJ2-7 | - | - | TRBV6-5 | CASSSEEGPYEQYF | TGTGCCAGCAGTTCCGAAGAGGGACCCTACGAGCAGTACTTC
TRBJ2-7 | - | TRBD1 | TRBV6-1 | CASSEGQGKDF | TGTGCCAGCAGCGAGGGACAGGGTAAGGACTTC
TRBJ2-1 | - | TRBD2 | TRBV5-4 | CASSLIPGGSGNEQFF | TGTGCCAGCAGCTTAATTCCGGGGGGGAGCGGCAATGAGCAGTTCTTC
TRBJ2-3 | - | TRBD2 | TRBV5-4 | CASSLGKGTRSTDTQYF | TGTGCCAGCAGCTTAGGCAAAGGGACTAGGAGCACAGATACGCAGTATTTT
TRBJ2-3 | - | - | TRBV11-2 | CASSAGQKLYPSTDTQYF | TGTGCCAGCAGCGCGGGACAAAAACTTTATCCTAGCACAGATACGCAGTATTTT
TRBJ2-7 | - | - | TRBV6-5 | CASATQGTLSYEQYF | TGTGCCAGCGCAACCCAAGGGACACTCTCCTACGAGCAGTACTTC
TRBJ1-6 | - | - | TRBV6-1 | CASSEGGWGSPLHF | TGTGCCAGCAGTGAAGGGGGGTGGGGGTCACCCCTCCACTTT
TRBJ1-2 | - | TRBD1 | TRBV7-2 | CASSLQGQNYGYTF | TGTGCCAGCAGCCTACAGGGGCAGAACTATGGCTACACCTTC
TRBJ2-6 | - | - | TRBV7-2 | CASSFGGVGANVLTF | TGTGCCAGCAGCTTTGGGGGAGTTGGGGCCAACGTCCTGACTTTC
TRBJ2-1 | - | TRBD2 | TRBV9 | CASSVREALAGAHEQFF | TGTGCCAGCAGCGTCCGGGAGGCACTAGCGGGAGCACATGAGCAGTTCTTC
TRBJ2-3 | - | TRBD2 | TRBV7-2 | CATKGTSLQDTQYF | TGTGCCACTAAGGGGACTAGCCTTCAAGATACGCAGTATTTT
TRBJ2-1 | once | TRBD2 | TRBV5-4 | CASSLSGTNHNEQFF | TGTGCCAGCAGCTTGAGTGGGACTAACCACAATGAGCAGTTCTTC
TRBJ1-6 | once | - | TRBV27 | CASSIIVPGPSFRNNNSPLHF | TGTGCCAGCAGTATCATTGTGCCAGGGCCTTCCTTCAGGAACAATAATTCACCCCTCCACTTT
TRBJ1-6 | - | - | TRBV2 | CASRPGKASGSYNSPLHF | TGTGCCAGCAGGCCAGGGAAAGCCTCTGGCTCCTATAATTCACCCCTCCACTTT
TRBJ1-1 | - | - | TRBV6-5 | CASSPGRSEAFF | TGTGCCAGCAGTCCGGGTCGGTCTGAAGCTTTCTTT
TRBJ2-7 | - | TRBD1 | TRBV19 | CASSARDSPGYEQYF | TGTGCCAGTAGTGCCCGGGACAGCCCAGGGTACGAGCAGTACTTC
TRBJ2-2 | - | - | TRBV5-4 | CASSLGGQPTGELFF | TGTGCCAGCAGCTTGGGTGGACAACCCACCGGGGAGCTGTTTTTT
TRBJ2-1 | - | - | TRBV7-9 | CASSFFSSGEQFF | TGTGCCAGCAGCTTCTTCAGTAGTGGCGAGCAGTTCTTC
TRBJ2-7 | - | TRBD1 | TRBV10-3 | CATRQGSYEQYF | TGTGCCACCAGACAGGGCTCCTACGAGCAGTACTTC